The clone carrying this TCR beta chain was picked up many times. The antigen is unknown. The data derive from a study of T cells in Graves' hyperthyroidism and ophthalmopathy. Overall study results and limits: Among thyroid clonotypes expanded above 0.001, most also appeared in blood.

Patients were excluded for uncontrolled infection, other autoimmune disease, pregnancy or lactation. RNA transcripts were the template for amplifying TCR beta CDR3 regions. Primed by the HTBI set, a first-round RT-PCR was run on the TCR CDR3. MiXCR, applied by TCRdb to the multiplex PCR reads, yields one record per CDR3 protein. The data show 700,000 or so distinct CDR3 sequences, less than 20% seen once. This clonotype was obtained from a young man with Graves' hyperthyroidism. Sequenced: blood.

Here the CDR3 DNA reads TGTGCCAGCGGGCAGGGGCCCCAGCATTTT. Translating gives CASGQGPQHF. V gene TRBV2 combines with J gene TRBJ1-5; tentative D call: TRBD1 (5 bases). The CDR3 consists of 10 residues. CDR1 and CDR2 (germline): SNHLY, FYNNEI. Trimming cost V 8 bases and J 9 bases, with 8 bases left between them. Full variable domain (outside the CDR3, taken from reference TRBV2 and TRBJ1-5): EPEVTQTPSHQVTQMGQEVILRCVPISNHLYFYWYRQILGQKVEFLVSFYNNEISEKSEIFDDQFSVERPDGSNFTLKIRSTKLEDSAMYFCASGQGPQHFGDGTRLSIL.